A single sample gave rise to the 21 T cell receptor beta chains below, sequenced in a study of CD8+ T cells in alopecia areata. RNA extraction and reverse transcription yielded cDNA as sequencing template. The repertoire was sequenced with immunoSEQ multiplex PCR; TCRdb's copy has only in-frame clones and lacks some. There are over 250,000 clones in the sample, none observed a single time. Sorting of pooled cutaneous lymph node cells was based on CD4, CD8alpha, NKG2D, NKG2ACE and other markers. The material sequenced was CD4+ T cells sorted from a lymph node. The source of these receptors is a C3H/HeJ mouse with alopecia areata. The mouse line has the MHC haplotype H2-k.

Concerning this clone: Each gene name is a mouse one. The read halts 4 residues ahead of the CDR3 end, with the missing end drawn from the germline J gene. The chain couples TRBV29 to TRBJ2-1; TRBD2 is a possible D gene (6 bases). CDR3 size: 12 residues. Germline V gene sequence: CDR1 MSHET, CDR2 SYDVDS. V was shortened by 11 bases and J by 3 bases, with 11 bases between the two germline ends. CDR3 sequence: CAPRGVYAEQFF. Partial CDR3 DNA: TGTGCTCCCCGGGGGGTCTATGCT.

The table lists this clone with a few counts. Gene names refer to mouse genes. From the germline J gene comes the end of the CDR3, since the read stops 4 residues before it. The gene calls are TRBV13-1 and TRBJ2-1; 10 bases map to TRBD1. Germline CDR1 and CDR2: NSHNY and SYGAGN. The CDR3 covers 16 residues. J lost 4 bases, V lost 0 bases, and 4 bases had no gene match. The CDR3 reads CASSDGGQGGYAEQFF. CDR3 DNA, as far as it was read: TGTGCCAGCAGTGATGGCGGACAGGGGGGTTATGCT.

This clone has only a few counts. Germline and genes: mouse. Read coverage stops 4 residues before the CDR3 terminus; the germline J gene supplies the remainder. The chain recombines TRBV13-1 with TRBJ1-2, with TRBD1 identical over 7 bases. The CDR3 has 15 amino acids. Germline loops: CDR1 NSHNY, CDR2 SYGAGN. With 4 bases clipped from V and 0 bases from J, the junction kept 6 bases outside the gene matches. Partial CDR3 DNA: TGTGCCAGCAGTCCCTGGGACAGTCCAAACTCC. Its translation is CASSPWDSPNS. The whole CDR3 protein reads CASSPWDSPNSDYTF.

Regarding this clone: Gene and germline names: mouse. The CDR3 end is not reached by the read, which stops 4 residues before it; the germline J gene fills it in. Different DNA sequences within this sample yield the same CDR3. This rearrangement joins TRBV19 to TRBJ2-5, with 7 nucleotides matching TRBD1. Germline loops: CDR1 FNHDT, CDR2 SITEND (reference sequence). The CDR3 runs to 14 residues. With 5 bases clipped from V and 2 bases from J, the junction kept 5 bases outside the gene matches. The sequenced CDR3 bases are TGTGCCAGCAGCCCTGACAGGGTCCAAGAC. Translation gives CASSPDRVQD. From start to end, the CDR3 is CASSPDRVQDTQYF.

A remark on this clone: Genes and germline come from the mouse. From the germline J gene comes the end of the CDR3, since the read stops 3 residues before it. The V and J genes are TRBV13-3 and TRBJ1-6; no definite D call. TRBJ1-6 is an ORF, with its function uncertain. CDR1 and CDR2 from the germline V gene are NNHDY and SYVADS. The CDR3 consists of 13 residues. V lost 7 bases and J 0 bases, leaving 5 bases between the germline ends. CDR3 amino acids: CASQNSYNSPLYF. The CDR3 DNA, read in part, is TGTGCCAGCCAAAATTCCTATAATTCGCCC.

This clone appeared a few times. Germline and genes here are mouse. The read ends 4 residues early relative to the CDR3; the germline J gene fills the gap. The same CDR3 also results from other DNA sequences found in this sample. The V gene is TRBV5, the J gene TRBJ2-1; D perhaps matches TRBD1 (5 bases). CDR1 is LGHNA, CDR2 YNLKQL, per germline (reference sequence). Trimming removed 0 bases from V and 2 bases from J, with 8 bases in between. There are 15 residues in the CDR3. The CDR3 region is CASSQDGQYYAEQFF. The DNA read from the CDR3 is TGTGCCAGCAGCCAAGATGGACAATACTATGCT.

Points on this clone: Gene names denote mouse genes. The CDR3 here is CASRNRGANSDYTF. Partial CDR3 DNA: TGTGCCAGCAGAAACAGGGGGGCAAACTCC. The chain employs TRBV13-1 and TRBJ1-2, with 8 nucleotides matching TRBD1. The read is 4 residues too short to cover the CDR3 end, so that end is filled in from the germline J gene. The J segment lost 0 bases and the V segment lost 5 bases, leaving 3 bases of the junction unmatched. Germline loops: CDR1 NSHNY, CDR2 SYGAGN. The CDR3 is 14 amino acids.

This clone was seen only a few times. Each gene name is a mouse one. The read halts 4 residues ahead of the CDR3 end, with the missing end drawn from the germline J gene. This chain uses TRBV17 with TRBJ2-7; TRBD1 aligns across 10 bases. The CDR3 runs to 14 residues. Germline assignment: CDR1 MNHDT and CDR2 YYDKIL. The part of the CDR3 DNA that was read is TGTGCTAGCAGTAGGCGGGGACAGGGGCAT. It encodes CASSRRGQGH. The full CDR3 protein reads CASSRRGQGHEQYF.

This clone appeared a few times. The gene symbols are mouse symbols. The CDR3 is cut off 4 residues early in the read; its end comes from the germline J gene. The same CDR3 also results from other DNA sequences found in this sample. The chain joins TRBV14 to TRBJ2-4, with TRBD2 matching over 8 bases. The CDR3 loop spans 13 amino acids. In germline, CDR1 is SGHDT, CDR2 FRDEAV. CDR3 sequence: CASSPGTGNTLYF. CDR3 DNA, as far as it was read: TGTGCCAGCAGTCCCGGGACTGGAAAC.

Details on this clone: Germline and genes: mouse. The CDR3 goes on 4 residues after the read ends, and that part is filled in from the germline J gene. The rearrangement uses TRBV29 and TRBJ2-5, with a possible D match to TRBD1 (5 bases). From germline, CDR1 is MSHET and CDR2 SYDVDS. This CDR3 comprises 12 residues. Incomplete CDR3 DNA: TGTGCTAGCAGTTTTCCAGGGGAC. It yields the protein CASSFPGD. The complete CDR3 protein is CASSFPGDTQYF. Drawing the rest from reference TRBV29 and TRBJ2-5, the complete variable domain is DMKVTQMPRYLIKRMGENVLLECGQDMSHETMYWYRQDPGLGLQLIYISYDVDSNSEGDIPKGYRVSRKKREHFSLILDSAKTNQTSVYFCASSFPGDTQYFGPGTRLLVL.

In this sample, this clone turned up many times. Gene names are mouse gene names. The observed sequence ends 4 residues before the CDR3 terminus, with the missing tail filled in from the germline J gene. This chain connects TRBV17 to TRBJ2-2; a possible D gene is TRBD2 (6 bases). This CDR3 comprises 15 residues. With 1 base removed from V and 4 bases from J, the gap between germline ends came to 10 bases. In germline, CDR1 is MNHDT, CDR2 YYDKIL. The CDR3 reads CASSRAGVGTGQLYF. CDR3 DNA, as far as it was read: TGTGCTAGCAGTAGAGCTGGGGTTGGCACCGGG. Supplemented by reference TRBV17 and TRBJ2-2, the full variable domain reads DTTVKQNPRYKLARVGKPVNLICSQTMNHDTMYWYQKKPNQAPKLLLFYYDKILNREADTFEKFQSSRPNNSFCSLYIGSAGLEYSAMYLCASSRAGVGTGQLYFGEGSKLTVL.

Only a few counts were recorded for this clone. Genes here carry mouse names. The CDR3 end falls 3 residues outside the read, so it is completed with the germline J gene. The chain joins TRBV5 to TRBJ1-6; D might be TRBD1 (5 bases). TRBJ1-6 is marked as an open reading frame, function uncertain. The CDR3 totals 15 residues. Between the trimmed V and J ends, which lost 0 bases and 7 bases, there was a span of 10 bases. In germline, CDR1 is LGHNA, CDR2 YNLKQL (reference sequence). The sequenced CDR3 bases are TGTGCCAGCAGCCAAGATCCAGGGCTGAATTCGCCC. Translation: CASSQDPGLNSP. The CDR3 as a whole reads CASSQDPGLNSPLYF.

A word on this clone: A clone one base away is much larger, so this may be a read error. Mouse gene names and germline throughout. The read is 4 residues too short to cover the CDR3 end, so that end is filled in from the germline J gene. The identical CDR3 is also encoded by other nucleotide sequences in the sample. V usage is TRBV2 and J usage is TRBJ2-5; 7 bases align to TRBD2. This CDR3 is built from 13 residues. The germline gives CDR1 LGHNA, CDR2 YSYQKL. The CDR3 DNA, read in part, is TGTGCCAGCAGCCAAGAGGGGGGGGAC. Encoded protein: CASSQEGGD. Given in full, the CDR3 is CASSQEGGDTQYF.

This clone has just a few counts. Gene names denote mouse genes. With the read ending 4 residues before the CDR3 end, the germline J gene is used to fill in that end. Other DNA sequences within the sample encode an identical CDR3. The rearrangement links TRBV5 to TRBJ2-5; TRBD1 matches at 7 bases. The CDR3 is 14 amino acids. The ends lost 2 bases at V and 2 bases at J; junction bases unmatched: 1. In germline, CDR1 is LGHNA, CDR2 YNLKQL (reference sequence). The CDR3 is CASSQRQGQDTQYF. The sequenced CDR3 bases are TGTGCCAGCAGCCAAAGACAGGGCCAAGAC.

This clone showed up just a few times. Gene names and germline refer to mouse. The read halts 4 residues ahead of the CDR3 end, with the missing end drawn from the germline J gene. The V call is TRBV31, the J call TRBJ2-7; 11 bases fit TRBD2. Germline V lookup: CDR1 GKSSPN, CDR2 SITVG. The V gene end was trimmed by 2 bases and the J gene end by 2 bases; junction bases not matched to a gene: 5. This CDR3 is 15 amino acids long. CDR3: CAWSTPGLGAYEQYF. The CDR3 DNA, read in part, is TGTGCCTGGAGTACTCCGGGACTGGGGGCCTAT.

With regard to this clone: Gene names denote mouse genes. The missing CDR3 end, 4 residues past where the read stops, is filled in from the germline J gene. The chain employs TRBV29 and TRBJ2-1; 8 bases fit TRBD2. Germline V lookup: CDR1 MSHET, CDR2 SYDVDS. The CDR3 has 14 residues. Unmatched junction bases numbered 3, after V lost 4 bases and J lost 4 bases. The CDR3 sequence is CASSSRDWYAEQFF. The part of the CDR3 DNA that was read is TGTGCTAGCAGTTCTCGGGACTGGTATGCT.

The sample holds a few counts of this clone. Here the gene names and germline are mouse. The observed sequence ends 4 residues before the CDR3 terminus, with the missing tail filled in from the germline J gene. In the same sample, other DNA sequences code for this CDR3. The V call is TRBV31, the J call TRBJ2-7; D is possibly TRBD1 (6 bases). Germline CDR1 GKSSPN, CDR2 SITVG. CDR3 length equals 13 residues. The V gene lost 1 base and the J gene lost 3 bases, with 10 bases spanning the gap. This chain's CDR3 is CAWSQGQNYEQYF. The DNA read from the CDR3 is TGTGCCTGGAGTCAGGGACAAAACTAT.

As to this clone: The gene names here belong to mouse. With the read ending 4 residues before the CDR3 end, the germline J gene is used to fill in that end. Different DNA sequences within this sample yield the same CDR3. V gene TRBV13-3 combines with J gene TRBJ2-5, with TRBD2 identical over 7 bases. CDR1 and CDR2 from the germline V gene are NNHDY and SYVADS. The junction had 3 bases not matched to a gene; V was cut back by 0 bases and J by 2 bases. CDR3 size: 15 residues. The CDR3 bases that were read are TGTGCCAGCAGTGATGCATCTGGGGGCCAAGAC. It is translated as CASSDASGGQD. The CDR3 reads in full as CASSDASGGQDTQYF.

This clone was counted ten times or more. Gene names and germline refer to mouse. The CDR3 is cut off 4 residues early in the read; its end comes from the germline J gene. The chain links TRBV31 to TRBJ2-3; 12 positions agree with TRBD1. Germline V gene data show CDR1 as GKSSPN and CDR2 as SITVG. Trimming took 0 bases from V and 4 from J; bases not matched to a gene: 2. The CDR3 contains 15 residues. The CDR3 sequence: CAWSLGTGGSETLYF. The CDR3 bases that were read are TGTGCCTGGAGTCTCGGGACAGGGGGCTCAGAA.

With regard to this clone: Gene and germline names: mouse. The read ends 4 residues before the CDR3 terminus; that terminus is restored from the germline J gene. In the same sample, other DNA sequences code for this CDR3. This sequence joins TRBV13-1 and TRBJ2-1, with TRBD2 identical over 8 bases. The trim removed 3 bases at V and 2 bases at J, leaving 4 bases unmatched. The germline CDR1 and CDR2 sequences are NSHNY and SYGAGN. The CDR3 runs to 15 residues. The CDR3 reads CASSADWGDYAEQFF. Incomplete CDR3 DNA: TGTGCCAGCAGTGCTGACTGGGGAGACTATGCT.

Comment on this clone: Gene names denote mouse genes. The read is 4 residues too short to cover the CDR3 end, so that end is filled in from the germline J gene. V usage is TRBV13-3 and J usage is TRBJ1-1; D not resolved. The CDR3 totals 10 residues. Looked up from germline, CDR1 is NNHDY and CDR2 is SYVADS. This CDR3 is CASSVQEVFF. The covered CDR3 bases are TGTGCCAGCAGCGTCCAA.